This T cell receptor beta chain was recorded in a study of blood T cells in healthy people across ages. It was with a sample-barcoded 5' primer and a J-beta primer mix that a second PCR of about 7 to 12 cycles was run. From the 5' RACE reads, TCRdb called clonotypes with MiXCR, one entry per CDR3 protein. The table shows over a million distinct CDR3 sequences, with around 27% occurring only once. This CDR3 is built from 14 residues. V was pared by 6 bases and J by 7 bases, with 13 bases between. CDR1 is SGHDN, CDR2 FVKESK, per germline. The same specimen was also included in a second study, on T cells of mothers and their children.

This rearrangement joins TRBV14 to TRBJ1-6; TRBD1 is a possible D gene (5 bases). Sequencing was performed on blood. The sequence came from a girl aged 2 to 10 in good health. CDR3 region: CASRKTALNSPLHF. The CDR3 DNA is TGTGCCAGCAGGAAGACAGCGCTGAATTCACCCCTCCACTTT.